Following are 29 T cell receptor beta chains from one sample sequenced in a study of control samples from healthy donors and cancer patients. Here immunoSEQ multiplex PCR was the method, and the copy in TCRdb shows in-frame clones only, minus some. Of around 100,000 clones listed, about 89% are singletons. Sequencing was done on a sample of PBMCs. These receptors were obtained from a man aged 55-75 years with lung cancer.

In this sample, this clone turned up a few times. This chain uses TRBV5-1 with TRBJ2-4; unclear D gene. The CDR3 runs to 17 residues. V was trimmed by 0 bases and J by 0 bases, leaving 13 bases between them. CDR1 is SGHRS and CDR2 is YFSETQ in the germline V gene. The CDR3 loop reads CASSLGRVTLAKNIQYF. The CDR3 coding sequence is TGCGCCAGCAGCTTGGGTCGCGTAACATTAGCCAAAAACATTCAGTACTTC.

CDR3 amino acids: CASSQDLWQYF. In DNA, the CDR3 is TGTGCCAGCAGCCAAGACCTTTGGCAGTACTTC. This sequence joins TRBV3-1 (or the pseudogene TRBV3-2) and TRBJ2-7; D gene unclear. The CDR3 is made up of 11 amino acids. Germline CDR1 and CDR2: LGHDT and YNNKEL (reference sequence). V was shortened by 0 bases and J by 9 bases, with 6 bases between the two germline ends.

The V gene is TRBV2, the J gene TRBJ2-5; unclear D gene. V was trimmed by 2 bases and J by 5 bases, leaving 9 bases between them. The CDR3 contains 13 residues. Looked up from germline, CDR1 is SNHLY and CDR2 is FYNNEI. CDR3 in amino acids: CASSEPESETQYF. CDR3 nucleotides: TGTGCCAGCAGTGAACCCGAGTCGGAGACCCAGTACTTC.

V gene TRBV6-6 combines with J gene TRBJ1-3; 9 positions agree with TRBD1. The CDR3 covers 16 residues. After removal of 5 bases from V and 4 bases from J, the junction contained 9 bases not matched to a gene. Germline lookup yields CDR1 MNHNY and CDR2 SVGAGI (reference sequence). The CDR3 DNA follows: TGTGCCAGCAGTCATCAGACAGGGGGAGAAGGAAACACCATATATTTT. Encoded protein: CASSHQTGGEGNTIYF.

The genes are TRBV27 and TRBJ1-1, with a possible D match to TRBD1 (6 bases). The ends were cut back, 7 bases at V and 10 bases at J, with 25 bases in the middle. Germline V CDR1 and CDR2: MNHEY, SMNVEV (reference sequence). This CDR3 spans 15 amino acids. CDR3 DNA sequence: TGTGCCAGCAACCCGGTCGGACAGCGGGGACACGGAGCTTTCTTT. It is translated as CASNPVGQRGHGAFF.

This chain joins TRBV15 and TRBJ1-1; D uncertain. This CDR3 spans 14 amino acids. Germline CDR1 is LNHNV and CDR2 is YYDKDF (reference sequence). Between the trimmed V and J ends, which lost 0 bases and 8 bases, there was a span of 13 bases. CDR3 nucleotide sequence: TGTGCCACCAGCAGAGATAGGTTTGGGGAAGAAGCTTTCTTT. Translation: CATSRDRFGEEAFF.

The chain is built from TRBV4-2 and TRBJ2-1, with D possibly being TRBD1 or TRBD2 (6 bases each). Germline CDR1 and CDR2: LGHNA and YNFKEQ. Between the trimmed V and J ends, which lost 1 base and 10 bases, there was a span of 11 bases. The CDR3 extends over 13 amino acids. The CDR3 coding sequence is TGTGCCAGCAGCCAAGTGGGGGGCGAGGAGCAGTTCTTC. Its translation is CASSQVGGEEQFF.

The rearrangement joins TRBV18 to TRBJ2-1; TRBD1 matches at 7 bases. The germline V gene has CDR1 KGHSH and CDR2 LQKENI. The CDR3 is 14 amino acids. With V trimmed by 5 bases and J by 6 bases, 7 bases remained unmatched. CDR3 residues: CASSRQGLGNEQFF. In DNA, the CDR3 is TGTGCCAGCTCAAGACAGGGTCTCGGCAATGAGCAGTTCTTC.

The genes are TRBV24-1 and TRBJ2-3; 10 bases agree with TRBD2. Germline CDR1 reads KGHDR; CDR2 reads SFDVKD. The V segment lost 10 bases and the J segment 0 bases; nucleotides outside the gene matches: 6. The CDR3 sequence is 15 residues long. The CDR3 spells CATSGGSTSTDTQYF. In DNA, the CDR3 is TGTGCCACTAGCGGGGGGTCGACTAGCACAGATACGCAGTATTTT.

V usage is TRBV15 and J usage is TRBJ2-2; 11 bases fit TRBD2. J lost 1 base, V lost 1 base, and 2 bases had no gene match. The CDR3 spans 17 residues. CDR1 is LNHNV, CDR2 YYDKDF, per germline (reference sequence). CDR3 in DNA: TGTGCCACCAGCAGAGGAGGGACTAGCGGGAACACCGGGGAGCTGTTTTTT. Translation: CATSRGGTSGNTGELFF.

The CDR3 reads CASSLAWNTGELFF. The CDR3 bases are TGCGCCAGCAGCTTGGCGTGGAACACCGGGGAGCTGTTTTTT. The rearrangement joins TRBV5-1 to TRBJ2-2; D gene ambiguous. Germline V CDR1 and CDR2: SGHRS, YFSETQ. The ends were cut back, 0 bases at V and 1 base at J, with 4 bases in the middle. The CDR3 covers 14 residues.

The chain links TRBV5-6 to TRBJ2-3; D not certain. The germline V gene has CDR1 SGHDT and CDR2 YYEEEE. Trimming removed 1 base at V and 1 base at J, with 13 bases between. This CDR3 is 16 amino acids long. Here the CDR3 reads CASSLSAPWGTDTQYF. The DNA of the CDR3 is TGTGCCAGCAGCTTGTCGGCTCCCTGGGGCACAGATACGCAGTATTTT.

The V call is TRBV25-1, the J call TRBJ2-5; 9 nucleotides align to TRBD1. This CDR3 spans 15 amino acids. V shed 1 base and J 2 bases; nucleotides not matched to a gene: 2. Per the germline V gene, CDR1 is MGHDK and CDR2 is SYGVNS. The CDR3 DNA is TGTGCCAGCAGTGAATGGGGACAGGGACAAGAGACCCAGTACTTC. Its protein product is CASSEWGQGQETQYF. Together with reference TRBV25-1 and TRBJ2-5, the CDR3 gives the full variable domain: EADIYQTPRYLVIGTGKKITLECSQTMGHDKMYWYQQDPGMELHLIHYSYGVNSTEKGDLSSESTVSRIRTEHFPLTLESARPSHTSQYLCASSEWGQGQETQYFGPGTRLLVL.

The chain employs TRBV11-3 and TRBJ1-1, with a tentative D call TRBD1 (6 bases). The CDR3 runs 15 residues. Germline V gives CDR1 SGHNT, CDR2 YENEEA. V was cut by 7 bases and J by 0 bases, with 15 bases left in between. CDR3 DNA: TGTGCCAGCACCTATCTACAGGGCTTGAACACTGAAGCTTTCTTT. Translating it yields CASTYLQGLNTEAFF.

The chain is built from TRBV11-3 and TRBJ1-1, with a tentative D call TRBD1 (5 bases). This CDR3 is built from 14 residues. V gave up 2 bases and J gave up 4 bases, with 11 bases separating them. Germline V gene lookup returns CDR1 SGHNT and CDR2 YENEEA. The CDR3 region is CASSLRGVTTEAFF. The CDR3 DNA reads TGTGCCAGCAGCTTACGGGGGGTCACCACTGAAGCTTTCTTT.

The J gene is TRBJ2-1, the V gene TRBV24-1; 7 bases line up with TRBD1. Trimming removed 4 bases from V and 8 bases from J; junction bases left unmatched: 10. There are 15 residues in the CDR3. Germline CDR1 KGHDR, CDR2 SFDVKD. CDR3 residues: CATSDGDRARHEQFF. Here the CDR3 DNA reads TGTGCCACCAGTGACGGAGACAGGGCGAGGCATGAGCAGTTCTTC.

This clone was detected only a few times. V is TRBV30 and J is TRBJ2-7; D is uncertain. Trimming removed 4 bases from V and 3 bases from J, with 13 bases in between. The CDR3 totals 13 residues. Germline-derived CDR1 and CDR2 are GTSNPN and SVGIG (reference sequence). The CDR3 coding sequence is TGTGCCTGGAACAGTCTCAAGAGCTACGAGCAGTACTTC. Translated, it gives CAWNSLKSYEQYF.

This sequence joins TRBV5-1 and TRBJ2-1; perhaps D is TRBD1 or TRBD2 (6 bases each). V lost 4 bases and J 8 bases, leaving 19 bases between the germline ends. The V gene's germline CDR1 is SGHRS and CDR2 YFSETQ. CDR3 length equals 15 residues. CDR3 DNA sequence: TGCGCCAGCAGCCGCGGGACACAGGACGTATATGAGCAGTTCTTC. Residues: CASSRGTQDVYEQFF.

This sequence joins TRBV3-1 (or the pseudogene TRBV3-2) and TRBJ1-4; D is possibly TRBD1 (5 bases). CDR3 length: 14 residues. CDR1 is LGHDT and CDR2 is YNNKEL in the germline V gene (reference sequence). Trimming removed 5 bases at V and 8 bases at J, with 15 bases between. The CDR3 is CASSVRGIHEKLFF. CDR3 coding DNA: TGTGCCAGCAGCGTGCGGGGGATCCACGAAAAACTGTTTTTT.

The V gene is TRBV2, the J gene TRBJ2-5; TRBD1 agrees at 11 bases. This CDR3 is 15 amino acids long. V shed 7 bases and J 4 bases; nucleotides not matched to a gene: 8. The germline V gene encodes CDR1 SNHLY and CDR2 FYNNEI. The CDR3 reads CASTRTGGALETQYF. For the CDR3, the DNA is TGTGCCAGCACTCGGACAGGGGGCGCGTTAGAGACCCAGTACTTC.

The chain carries TRBV18 and TRBJ1-5; D is unclear. V shed 3 bases and J shed 6 bases, with 12 bases lying between them. CDR3 size: 14 residues. Germline CDR1 is KGHSH and CDR2 is LQKENI. The CDR3 DNA follows: TGTGCCAGCTCACCCGGCCGGGCGTTTCAGCCCCAGCATTTT. Protein product: CASSPGRAFQPQHF.

The J gene is TRBJ2-3, the V gene TRBV9; the D call may be TRBD1 or TRBD2 (5 bases each). Trimming pared 7 bases from V and 4 bases from J, leaving 13 bases between. The CDR3 loop spans 13 amino acids. Germline V gene sequence: CDR1 SGDLS, CDR2 YYNGEE. The CDR3 here is CASSSQGPDTQYF. As DNA, the CDR3 is TGTGCCAGCTCCAGCCAGGGACCAGATACGCAGTATTTT.

This clone was seen a few times. V and J are TRBV30 and TRBJ1-6; 8 bases align to TRBD1. This CDR3 has 14 amino acids. The junction had 3 bases not matched to a gene; V was cut back by 2 bases and J by 6 bases. Per germline, CDR1 GTSNPN and CDR2 SVGIG (reference sequence). The DNA for the CDR3 is TGTGCCTGGAGTACGGGACAGGTTAATTCACCCCTCCACTTT. Protein product: CAWSTGQVNSPLHF.

The CDR3 reads CASSSTGSRGAKNIQYF. As DNA, the CDR3 is TGCGCCAGCAGCTCCACCGGGTCCCGAGGGGCCAAAAACATTCAGTACTTC. The chain is built from TRBV5-1 and TRBJ2-4; D is possibly TRBD2 (5 bases). Trimming removed 3 bases from V and 1 base from J, with 17 bases in between. This CDR3 has 17 residues. The germline CDR1 and CDR2 sequences are SGHRS and YFSETQ.

V usage is TRBV6-2 or TRBV6-3 and J usage is TRBJ1-5; D possibly corresponds to TRBD1 (5 bases). The CDR3 consists of 15 residues. Germline V gene sequence: CDR1 MNHEY, CDR2 SVGEGT. Trimming shortened V by 2 bases and J by 0 bases, and 8 bases separated the two germline ends. CDR3 amino acids: CASSYGGSSNQPQHF. CDR3 bases: TGTGCCAGCAGTTACGGGGGGAGTAGCAATCAGCCCCAGCATTTT.

The rearrangement links TRBV5-1 to TRBJ2-3, with a weak D call TRBD1 (5 bases). This CDR3 region has 16 residues. CDR1 SGHRS and CDR2 YFSETQ come from the germline V gene. Trimming stripped 4 bases from V and 0 bases from J, with 15 bases between. The chain's CDR3 is CASSERYRWSTDTQYF. CDR3 nucleotides: TGCGCCAGCAGCGAAAGATACAGGTGGAGCACAGATACGCAGTATTTT.

V and J are TRBV4-2 and TRBJ2-3; the D gene is possibly TRBD1 (6 bases). CDR3 size: 15 residues. Germline V gene sequence: CDR1 LGHNA, CDR2 YNFKEQ. Deletions cut 3 bases from V and 2 bases from J, with 12 bases between. The CDR3 loop reads CASSQAGADTDTQYF. In DNA, the CDR3 is TGTGCCAGCAGCCAGGCAGGGGCCGACACAGATACGCAGTATTTT.

Comment on this clone: An end of the junction differs from the germline gene, which may be a read error. The chain carries TRBV11-1 and TRBJ2-7; possibly TRBD2 for D (6 bases). Germline CDR1 SGHAT, CDR2 FQDESV (reference sequence). The CDR3 runs to 12 residues. The DNA of the CDR3 is TGTGCCAGCAGCTTACAGGGTATGGACTATCACTTC. It encodes CASSLQGMDYHF.

This clone was detected once. The CDR3 loop is CASSYSPGGKFEAFF. In nucleotides, the CDR3 is TGTGCCAGCAGTTACTCCCCAGGGGGCAAGTTTGAAGCTTTCTTT. V gene TRBV6-6 combines with J gene TRBJ1-1; 8 positions match TRBD1. This CDR3 spans 15 amino acids. V lost 0 bases, J lost 7 bases, and 7 bases stayed unmatched. Germline CDR1 reads MNHNY; CDR2 reads SVGAGI (reference sequence).